A single sample is the source of the 19 T cell receptor beta chains below, sequenced in a study of long-term antiretroviral therapy in people with HIV. Survey-level immunoSEQ v3.0 assays were run. Repertoires were generated with immunoSEQ multiplex PCR, while TCRdb's copy carries only in-frame clones and drops some. This sample has around 11,000 clones, with around 89% found just once. The sample in question was unsorted PBMCs, obtained 0.2 years before starting antiretroviral therapy. Receptor source: a woman aged 40 to 50 with HIV.

This clone was observed a few times. This rearrangement joins TRBV9 to TRBJ1-1; D gene uncertain. This CDR3 spans 13 amino acids. With 3 bases removed from V and 0 bases from J, the gap between germline ends came to 6 bases. Germline V gene lookup returns CDR1 SGDLS and CDR2 YYNGEE. The CDR3 nucleotides read TGTGCCAGCAGCGAGGTATTGAACACTGAAGCTTTCTTT. Its translation: CASSEVLNTEAFF.

CDR3 nucleotides: TGTGCCAGCAGCTTACGGGGTGATTCACCCCTCCACTTT. It specifies CASSLRGDSPLHF. The chain employs TRBV11-2 and TRBJ1-6; D call uncertain. Germline V gives CDR1 SGHAT, CDR2 FQNNGV. Trimming left V 2 bases short and J 8 bases short, with 7 bases between. This CDR3 is 13 amino acids long.

This chain joins TRBV18 and TRBJ1-5, with 7 bases lining up with TRBD1. Germline lookup yields CDR1 KGHSH and CDR2 LQKENI. The CDR3 is 15 amino acids. The junction had 1 base not matched to a gene; V was cut back by 2 bases and J by 0 bases. This CDR3 reads CASSPGTDSNQPQHF. The CDR3 nucleotides read TGTGCCAGCTCACCAGGGACAGATAGCAATCAGCCCCAGCATTTT.

V is TRBV10-2 and J is TRBJ2-3; D is possibly TRBD2 (6 bases). This CDR3 region has 15 residues. Trimming removed 5 bases at V and 0 bases at J, with 12 bases between. Per germline, CDR1 WSHSY and CDR2 SAAADI. The CDR3 spells CASSLTSSSTDTQYF. DNA for the CDR3: TGCGCCAGCAGTTTGACTAGTAGTAGCACAGATACGCAGTATTTT.

This clone has only one observation. The chain employs TRBV19 and TRBJ2-4, with 12 bases lining up with TRBD1. CDR1 and CDR2 (germline): LNHDA, SQIVND (reference sequence). V was clipped by 4 bases and J by 0 bases; unmatched bases: 7. The CDR3 sequence is 18 residues long. The CDR3 here is CASSRGQGAGVAKNIQYF. The CDR3 DNA reads as TGTGCCAGTAGTAGGGGACAGGGGGCAGGGGTAGCCAAAAACATTCAGTACTTC. The whole variable domain, filled in from reference TRBV19 and TRBJ2-4, reads DGGITQSPKYLFRKEGQNVTLSCEQNLNHDAMYWYRQDPGQGLRLIYYSQIVNDFQKGDIAEGYSVSREKKESFPLTVTSAQKNPTAFYLCASSRGQGAGVAKNIQYFGAGTRLSVL.

As to this clone: This is likely a read error, given that the CDR3 carries no conserved phenylalanine or tryptophan at its end. It is unclear where the CDR3 begins or ends on the DNA, so no DNA is shown, and the CDR3 is as TCRdb lists it. The CDR3 here is CSVGQGQAPLPL. The V gene is TRBV29-1, the J gene TRBJ1-2; the table assigns TRBD1, which was not confirmed against the DNA. From germline, CDR1 is SQVTM and CDR2 ANQGSEA. The CDR3 is 12 amino acids long, termini counted.

This rearrangement joins TRBV5-6 to TRBJ2-1, with 8 bases that match TRBD2. The CDR3 is 14 residues long. J lost 2 bases, V lost 5 bases, and 3 bases had no gene match. Germline CDR1 is SGHDT and CDR2 is YYEEEE. The CDR3 nucleotides are TGTGCCAGCAGAGGACTAGCCACCTACAATGAGCAGTTCTTC. Residues: CASRGLATYNEQFF.

This chain links TRBV18 with TRBJ1-4; D may be TRBD1 (6 bases). Germline V CDR1 and CDR2: KGHSH, LQKENI. V was clipped by 3 bases and J by 3 bases, with 8 bases between them. The CDR3 is 14 amino acids. CDR3 coding DNA: TGTGCCAGCTCACCCCCAGGGGCTAATGAAAAACTGTTTTTT. Its translation is CASSPPGANEKLFF. The whole variable domain, remainder taken from reference TRBV18 and TRBJ1-4, is NAGVMQNPRHLVRRRGQEARLRCSPMKGHSHVYWYRQLPEEGLKFMVYLQKENIIDESGMPKERFSAEFPKEGPSILRIQQVVRGDSAAYFCASSPPGANEKLFFGSGTQLSVL.

The V and J genes are TRBV4-1 and TRBJ2-7, with TRBD1 as a possible D gene (6 bases). The germline V gene has CDR1 MGHRA and CDR2 YSYEKL. CDR3 length: 14 residues. Trimming stripped 5 bases from V and 6 bases from J, with 17 bases between. This chain's CDR3 is CASSLETGLGEQYF. CDR3 nucleotides: TGCGCCAGCAGCTTAGAGACAGGCCTGGGCGAGCAGTACTTC.

The CDR3 DNA sequence: TGTGCCAGCAGTTACCGAGGGGATGGGGAAGCTTTCTTT. Residues: CASSYRGDGEAFF. V and J are TRBV6-5 and TRBJ1-1; possible D gene TRBD1, 5 bases. This CDR3 is built from 13 residues. CDR1 MNHEY and CDR2 SVGAGI come from the germline V gene. The V gene lost 2 bases and the J gene lost 8 bases, with 12 bases spanning the gap.

This clone occurred a few times. This sequence joins TRBV10-3 and TRBJ2-7; 10 nucleotides align to TRBD1. V lost 2 bases to trimming and J lost 3 bases; unmatched junction nucleotides: 4. CDR1 is ENHRY and CDR2 is SYGVKD in the germline V gene. This CDR3 contains 15 residues. The CDR3 DNA reads as TGTGCCATCAGTGAGACGACAGGGGGCAACTACGAGCAGTACTTC. This translates into CAISETTGGNYEQYF.

V and J are TRBV4-3 and TRBJ2-7, with D perhaps given as TRBD1 or TRBD2 (6 bases each). V lost 0 bases to trimming and J lost 0 bases, with 9 bases between them. CDR3 length: 15 residues. Germline CDR1 LGHNA, CDR2 YSLEER. The CDR3 region has the DNA TGCGCCAGCAGCCAAGATCGGGGGCGCTCCTACGAGCAGTACTTC. Translation gives CASSQDRGRSYEQYF.

V usage is TRBV7-2 and J usage is TRBJ2-3; 8 bases are a match to TRBD1. In germline, CDR1 is SGHTA, CDR2 FQGNSA. Germline trimming cut 1 base from V and 2 bases from J; bases unmatched to any gene: 5. The CDR3 runs 16 residues. The CDR3 here is CASSLGWTGSTDTQYF. CDR3 in DNA: TGTGCCAGCAGCTTAGGGTGGACAGGGTCCACAGATACGCAGTATTTT.

The rearrangement uses TRBV29-1 and TRBJ2-3; maybe TRBD2 (6 bases). V was shortened by 1 base and J by 2 bases, with 22 bases between the two germline ends. This CDR3 is built from 18 residues. CDR1 SQVTM and CDR2 ANQGSEA come from the germline V gene. The CDR3 sequence: CSVEAGDSVRLYTDTQYF. The CDR3 DNA sequence: TGCAGCGTTGAAGCTGGGGACTCCGTTCGCCTATACACAGATACGCAGTATTTT.

This clone appeared a single time. The V call is TRBV7-9, the J call TRBJ2-1; D remains unclear. Germline CDR1 and CDR2: SEHNR and FQNEAQ (reference sequence). Trimming pared 3 bases from V and 5 bases from J, leaving 5 bases between. This CDR3 is 12 amino acids long. The CDR3 loop reads CASSFAHNEQFF. The CDR3, as DNA: TGTGCCAGCAGCTTTGCTCACAATGAGCAGTTCTTC.

This chain connects TRBV19 to TRBJ1-2; D may be TRBD1 (5 bases). The CDR3 length is 17 residues. The V end was cut by 7 bases, the J end by 0 bases, with 21 bases between. Germline V gives CDR1 LNHDA, CDR2 SQIVND (reference sequence). CDR3 sequence (DNA): TGTGCCAGTACCCCCAGGACCATGGGGGGAGCTAACTATGGCTACACCTTC. Protein product: CASTPRTMGGANYGYTF.

The chain has TRBV7-6 and TRBJ2-7; TRBD1 is a possible D gene (6 bases). V dropped 8 bases and J dropped 0 bases, with 11 bases sitting between them. Germline V CDR1 and CDR2: SGHVS, FNYEAQ. CDR3 length equals 13 residues. The CDR3 spells CASGGQSSYEQYF. CDR3 bases: TGTGCCAGCGGGGGCCAGAGCTCCTACGAGCAGTACTTC.

The rearrangement uses TRBV5-1 and TRBJ2-3, with 9 bases matching TRBD1. With 0 bases clipped from V and 6 bases from J, the junction kept 11 bases outside the gene matches. CDR1 SGHRS and CDR2 YFSETQ come from the germline V gene. This CDR3 spans 17 amino acids. In DNA form, the CDR3 reads TGCGCCAGCAGCTTGGCCAGTTCGGGACAGGGTTTGGATACGCAGTATTTT. Translation gives CASSLASSGQGLDTQYF. Variable domain in full (rest from reference TRBV5-1 and TRBJ2-3): KAGVTQTPRYLIKTRGQQVTLSCSPISGHRSVSWYQQTPGQGLQFLFEYFSETQRNKGNFPGRFSGRQFSNSRSEMNVSTLELGDSALYLCASSLASSGQGLDTQYFGPGTRLTVL.

The CDR3 is CASSQDLTQAYTF. The CDR3 DNA sequence: TGCGCCAGCAGCCAAGATTTAACGCAGGCCTACACCTTC. V and J are TRBV4-3 and TRBJ1-2; D uncertain. Per germline, CDR1 LGHNA and CDR2 YSLEER. The CDR3 length is 13 residues. Trimming pared 0 bases from V and 10 bases from J, leaving 12 bases between.